The subject of this entry is one T cell receptor beta chain. Antigen specificity is unknown. Germline CDR1 is LNHNV and CDR2 is YYDKDF (reference sequence). The CDR3 spans 13 residues. The ends were cut back, 4 bases at V and 11 bases at J, with 15 bases in the middle. Sequencing was performed with immunoSEQ multiplex PCR; in TCRdb, only in-frame clones are kept and a portion is missing. The sample includes tens of thousands of clones, approximately 89% of them seen just once. This entry comes from a study of OX40 agonist ivuxolimab in advanced cancers. Study context: The eligibility criteria allowed prior anti-PD-1, anti-PD-L1 or anti-CTLA-4 therapy, and 40% had some. Study observations and caveats: Low normalized clonal expansion also occurred in some nonresponding patients. Fewer expanded clones were found on average in CD4+ than in CD8+ T cells. Which antigen the expanded peripheral T cells recognized is unknown.

The chain joins TRBV15 to TRBJ1-5; D unresolved. The source is an adult with an advanced solid tumor such as melanoma, head and neck, liver or kidney cancer. The input for sequencing was CD4+ or CD8+ T cells sorted from blood, taken in a trial of the OX40 agonist ivuxolimab. CDR3 residues: CATSKPSLFAQHF. The CDR3, as DNA: TGTGCCACCAGCAAACCCTCCCTATTTGCCCAGCATTTT.